This TCR beta chain originates from a study of Graves' ophthalmopathy and Graves' hyperthyroidism. The source of the PBMCs was more than 9.5 ml of fresh peripheral blood. The table lists this clonotype with many counts. Germline CDR1 MNHEY, CDR2 SVGAGI. The CDR3 extends over 13 amino acids. V lost 0 bases, J lost 7 bases, and 10 bases lay in between. Amplified TCR beta CDR3 regions were obtained using RNA transcripts as template. The authors performed first-round RT-PCR with HTBI primers and then a second-round multiplex PCR. Each CDR3 protein is one row after TCRdb ran MiXCR on the multiplex PCR reads. The sample holds hundreds of thousands of distinct CDR3 sequences, roughly 21% seen once.

This receptor was obtained from a woman aged 18-35 years with stable Graves' hyperthyroidism. The sequenced sample was peripheral blood. The gene calls are TRBV6-5 and TRBJ2-7, with D unclear. CDR3 DNA sequence: TGTGCCAGCAGTTACTCGAAAGTGGGAGAGCAGTACTTC. This sequence encodes CASSYSKVGEQYF.